This TCR beta chain was observed in a study of beta chain features in type 1 diabetes. CDR1 is KGHSH and CDR2 is LQKENI in the germline V gene. This CDR3 contains 13 residues. V lost 1 base and J 5 bases, leaving 6 bases between the germline ends. The entirety of the isolated RNA underwent reverse transcription, so expressed TCRB transcripts were sequenced. Generated by immunoSEQ multiplex PCR, the TCRdb table keeps only in-frame clones and is missing some. The sample records some 200,000 clones, approximately 11% being singletons. This clone has at least ten counts. Other DNA sequences within the sample encode an identical CDR3.

This rearrangement joins TRBV18 to TRBJ2-1, with D perhaps being TRBD1 or TRBD2 (5 bases each). The sequenced sample consisted of central memory CD4+ T cells from blood. The sequence derives from a man aged 18-30 years in good health. For the CDR3, the DNA is TGTGCCAGCTCACCACGAGGGGACAATGAGCAGTTCTTC. Translating gives CASSPRGDNEQFF.